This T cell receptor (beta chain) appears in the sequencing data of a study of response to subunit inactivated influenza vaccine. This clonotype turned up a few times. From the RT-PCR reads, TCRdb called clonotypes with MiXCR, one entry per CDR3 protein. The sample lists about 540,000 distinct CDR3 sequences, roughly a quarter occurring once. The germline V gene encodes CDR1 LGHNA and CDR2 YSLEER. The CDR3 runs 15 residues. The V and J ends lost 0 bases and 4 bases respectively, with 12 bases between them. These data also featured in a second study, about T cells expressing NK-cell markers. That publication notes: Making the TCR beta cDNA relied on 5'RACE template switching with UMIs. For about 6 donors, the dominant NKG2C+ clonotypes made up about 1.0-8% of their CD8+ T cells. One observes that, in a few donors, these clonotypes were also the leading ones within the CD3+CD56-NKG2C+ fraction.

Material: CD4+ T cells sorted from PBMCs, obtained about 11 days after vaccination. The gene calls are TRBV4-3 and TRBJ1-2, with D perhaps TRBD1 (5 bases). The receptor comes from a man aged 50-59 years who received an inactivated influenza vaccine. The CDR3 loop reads CASSQEVGQIYGYTF. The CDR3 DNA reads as TGCGCCAGCAGCCAAGAAGTGGGGCAGATCTATGGCTACACCTTC.